The T cell receptor (beta chain) described here comes from a study of T-cell reconstitution after alpha-beta-depleted transplantation in children. The library targeted TCRbeta and was prepared with unique molecular identifiers. Each CDR3 protein is one row after TCRdb ran MiXCR on the PCR reads. The sample yields around 60,000 distinct CDR3 sequences, 44% seen once. Germline CDR1 and CDR2: PRHDT and FYEKMQ (reference sequence). V was pared by 2 bases and J by 9 bases, with 6 bases of the junction left unmatched. The CDR3 is 15 residues long. This clonotype has just a few counts. This receptor was obtained from a male patient under 18 who had a stem cell transplant for acute lymphoblastic leukemia, so the T cells may come from the graft donor. The chain employs TRBV13 and TRBJ2-1; 11 positions agree with TRBD2. This material consisted of PBMCs, mostly from graft donor cells, taken 360 days after TCRalphabeta/CD19-depleted stem cell transplant. DNA for the CDR3: TGTGCCAGCAGCTTAAGTAGCGGGGGGGCCGTTGAGCAGTTCTTC. Its translation is CASSLSSGGAVEQFF.